This entry is about one TCR beta chain. Its target is not known. This sample was taken from a study of blood T cells in healthy people across ages. Study at large: About one barcoded beta molecule per two T cells was the capture yield of template switching.

Trimming took 11 bases from V and 4 from J, leaving 21 bases between them. This CDR3 contains 15 residues. Germline V CDR1 and CDR2: MNHNS, SASEGT. The people who gave samples were healthy Caucasians from Russia, aged roughly 6 to 95. Sample-barcoded 5' priming and a J-beta primer mix drove a second PCR of roughly 7 to 11 cycles. TCRdb re-called the 5' RACE reads through MiXCR, storing one row per CDR3 protein. The sample shows 800,000 to 950,000 distinct CDR3 sequences, approximately 49% of them seen only once. Study-level points and caveats: Both naive CD4+ cell counts and diversity were greater in long-lived donors than in aged donors. Age showed a roughly linear inverse relationship with TCR beta diversity per million T cells.

V gene TRBV6-1 combines with J gene TRBJ2-1; D is possibly TRBD2 (5 bases). Sequenced: blood. The TCR comes from a man younger than 40 in good health. CDR3 protein: CAEEDQVEEYNEQFF. CDR3 sequence (DNA): TGTGCCGAGGAGGACCAGGTCGAGGAATACAATGAGCAGTTCTTC.